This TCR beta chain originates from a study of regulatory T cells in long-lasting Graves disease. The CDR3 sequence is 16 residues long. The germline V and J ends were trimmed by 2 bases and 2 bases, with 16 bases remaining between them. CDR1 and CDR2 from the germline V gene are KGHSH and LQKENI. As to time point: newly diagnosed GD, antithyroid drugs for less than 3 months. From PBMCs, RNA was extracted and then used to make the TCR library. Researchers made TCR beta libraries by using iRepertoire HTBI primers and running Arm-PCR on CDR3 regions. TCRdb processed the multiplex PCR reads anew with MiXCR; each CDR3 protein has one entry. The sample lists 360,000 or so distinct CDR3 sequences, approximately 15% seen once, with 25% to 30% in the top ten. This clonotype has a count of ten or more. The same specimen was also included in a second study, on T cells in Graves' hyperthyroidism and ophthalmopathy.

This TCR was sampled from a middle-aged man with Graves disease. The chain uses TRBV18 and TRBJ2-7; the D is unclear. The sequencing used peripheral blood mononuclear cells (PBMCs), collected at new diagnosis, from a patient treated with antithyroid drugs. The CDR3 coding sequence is TGTGCCAGCTCACCATTTAGGCTAACACACACCTACGAGCAGTACTTC. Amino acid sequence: CASSPFRLTHTYEQYF.